The text below deals with one T cell receptor beta chain. What it binds is unknown. Each donor was a healthy Caucasian individual from Russia, aged roughly 6 to 95. Staff drew roughly 10 milliliters of peripheral blood from each donor. Sample-barcoded 5' priming and a J-beta primer mix drove a second PCR of about 6 to 12 cycles. TCRdb re-analysed the 5' RACE reads in MiXCR, keeping a single row per CDR3 protein. The sample lists some 890,000 distinct CDR3 sequences, about 28% seen once, with roughly 10% in the top ten. The sample is drawn from a study of blood T cells in healthy people across ages. Losses at the gene ends were 5 bases for V and 3 bases for J; bases not matched to a gene: 7. The CDR3 totals 16 residues. The germline CDR1 and CDR2 sequences are KGHDR and SFDVKD. Notes on the study in general: CMV status of donors was not determined, possibly confounding expanded clonotype changes. Roughly linear declines in TCR beta diversity per million T cells occurred with age.

The same data also contributed to another study, on T cells of mothers and their children.

J is TRBJ2-3 and V is TRBV24-1, with TRBD1 matching 10 bases. Sequenced: blood. The sequence was obtained from a middle-aged woman in good health. CDR3 sequence: CATSAIPGQGTDTQYF. CDR3 DNA: TGTGCCACCAGTGCAATCCCGGGACAGGGGACAGATACGCAGTATTTT.